The TCR beta chain under discussion was sequenced for a study of Ad26.COV2.S vaccination and SARS-CoV-2 variants. The V and J ends lost 6 bases and 8 bases respectively, with 16 bases between them. CDR1 and CDR2 from the germline V gene are MNHNY and SVGAGI (reference sequence). CDR3 length: 13 amino acids. Treatment defined: about 20 received Ad26.COV2.S at low or high dose, single or two shots; a few received placebo; per-sample allocation not given. Samples were taken on day 63 after the first vaccine or placebo injection. This table comes from immunoSEQ multiplex PCR, and its TCRdb copy is limited to in-frame clones, with some not included. The table shows approximately 410,000 clones, with roughly 90% occurring only once.

This TCR came from a person between 18 and 65 years old who received the Ad26.COV2.S COVID-19 vaccine or a placebo. The genes are TRBV6-6 and TRBJ1-2; no reliable D call. The sample consisted of peripheral blood, taken in a trial of Ad26.COV2.S vaccine versus placebo. CDR3 loop: CASREESRGGYTF. CDR3 DNA sequence: TGTGCCAGCAGGGAGGAGAGTCGAGGAGGCTACACCTTC.